A selection of T cell receptor beta chains follows, all from one sample in a study of beta chain features in type 1 diabetes. Here immunoSEQ multiplex PCR was the method, and the copy in TCRdb shows in-frame clones only, minus some. The sample contains some 350,000 clones, 9.5% to 10% of which appear only once. The sequencing sample was made of central memory CD4+ T cells from blood. Every receptor here comes from a man aged 25 to 40 with type 1 diabetes. Each CDR3 is given with its conserved first and last residue. The D gene is left open where the match is weak. Rows give clone size only sometimes, using once, few, many, or a class for an expanded clone.

j_call,v_call,clone_size,d_call,cdr3_aa,cdr3_nt
TRBJ2-1,TRBV6-4,few,NA,CASSDGGGASYNEQFF,TGTGCCAGCAGTGACGGTGGGGGGGCGAGTTACAATGAGCAGTTCTTC
TRBJ2-7,TRBV11-2,NA,NA,CASSLTVPPYEQYF,TGTGCCAGCAGCCTTACCGTACCTCCTTACGAGCAGTACTTC
TRBJ2-7,TRBV27,many,NA,CASRASGLSYEQYF,TGTGCCAGCAGAGCGAGCGGGCTTTCCTACGAGCAGTACTTC
TRBJ2-1,TRBV6-1,few,TRBD2,CASFSGSAPNEQFF,TGTGCCAGCTTCAGCGGGAGCGCTCCCAATGAGCAGTTCTTC
TRBJ1-1,TRBV7-2,NA,NA,CASSLARENTEAFF,TGTGCCAGCAGCTTAGCAAGAGAGAACACTGAAGCTTTCTTT
TRBJ2-1,TRBV4-2,few,TRBD2,CASSHTLAGGPVEQFF,TGTGCCAGCAGCCATACCCTAGCGGGAGGGCCGGTTGAGCAGTTCTTC
TRBJ2-7,TRBV5-1,many,NA,CASSDSTQGAEQYF,TGCGCCAGCAGCGATTCCACACAGGGTGCCGAGCAGTACTTC
TRBJ2-1,TRBV4-3,NA,TRBD2,CASSQTGLKLQFF,TGCGCCAGCAGCCAGACGGGACTAAAATTGCAGTTCTTC
TRBJ2-7,TRBV5-4,once,NA,CASSLATEYEQYF,TGTGCCAGCAGCTTGGCCACCGAATACGAGCAGTACTTC
TRBJ2-1,TRBV6-1,NA,NA,CASSPQEARVEQFF,TGTGCCAGCAGTCCTCAGGAGGCTCGTGTAGAGCAGTTCTTC
TRBJ2-7,TRBV23-1,many,TRBD2,CASPSTRAVSGETYEQYF,TGCGCCAGTCCCTCTACCCGCGCGGTGAGCGGGGAAACCTACGAGCAGTACTTC
TRBJ2-1,TRBV10-3,NA,NA,CAISVQGPANEQFF,TGTGCCATCAGTGTTCAGGGGCCGGCAAATGAGCAGTTCTTC
TRBJ1-2,TRBV28,few,NA,CASSLPSGNNYGYTF,TGTGCCAGCAGTTTACCTTCCGGGAATAACTATGGCTACACCTTC
TRBJ2-7,TRBV6-6,NA,TRBD2,CASKAGADEQYF,TGTGCCAGCAAGGCGGGAGCGGACGAGCAGTACTTC
TRBJ1-2,TRBV6-1,NA,NA,CASSVGTYGYTF,TGTGCCAGCAGTGTTGGGACCTATGGCTACACCTTC
TRBJ2-5,TRBV28,NA,NA,CASSLRRTGQETQYF,TGTGCCAGCAGTTTAAGACGCACGGGCCAAGAGACCCAGTACTTC
TRBJ1-3,TRBV6-6,NA,TRBD1,CASYEGQGGGNTIYF,TGTGCCAGCTATGAGGGACAGGGGGGAGGAAACACCATATATTTT
TRBJ2-3,TRBV7-3,NA,NA,CASSLGERGDTQYF,TGTGCCAGCAGCCTAGGGGAGAGGGGAGATACGCAGTATTTT
TRBJ1-5,TRBV5-6,few,TRBD1,CASSFWTGGSNQPQHF,TGTGCCAGCAGCTTCTGGACAGGGGGGAGCAATCAGCCCCAGCATTTT
TRBJ1-2,TRBV7-9,few,NA,CASSSTAEGSYGYTF,TGTGCCAGCAGTTCTACGGCCGAGGGAAGCTATGGCTACACCTTC
TRBJ2-1,TRBV6-6,few,NA,CASRIGLGGEQFF,TGTGCCAGCAGGATAGGATTAGGGGGTGAGCAGTTCTTC
TRBJ2-2,TRBV5-1,many,NA,CASSLVFTRGTGELFF,TGCGCCAGCAGCTTGGTGTTTACCCGCGGGACCGGGGAGCTGTTTTTT
TRBJ2-1,TRBV18,few,NA,CASSPSGLGSNEQFF,TGTGCCAGCTCACCAAGTGGACTGGGGTCGAATGAGCAGTTCTTC
TRBJ2-3,TRBV7-2,few,NA,CASSQELDTQYF,TGTGCCAGCAGCCAAGAGCTAGATACGCAGTATTTT
TRBJ1-4,TRBV27,few,NA,CASSKADTEKLFF,TGTGCCAGTAGCAAGGCCGACACTGAAAAACTGTTTTTT
TRBJ2-7,TRBV28,NA,TRBD1,CASQNRQGAVYEQYF,TGTGCCAGTCAAAACCGGCAGGGGGCGGTGTACGAGCAGTACTTC
TRBJ1-4,TRBV7-9,few,TRBD1,CASSTYQGATNEKLFF,TGTGCCAGCAGCACATACCAGGGGGCAACTAATGAAAAACTGTTTTTT
TRBJ2-3,TRBV4-2,many,NA,CASSFRASADTQYF,TGTGCCAGCAGCTTCAGGGCTAGCGCAGATACGCAGTATTTT
TRBJ2-2,TRBV30,few,NA,CAWTVGTGELFF,TGTGCCTGGACCGTGGGGACCGGGGAGCTGTTTTTT